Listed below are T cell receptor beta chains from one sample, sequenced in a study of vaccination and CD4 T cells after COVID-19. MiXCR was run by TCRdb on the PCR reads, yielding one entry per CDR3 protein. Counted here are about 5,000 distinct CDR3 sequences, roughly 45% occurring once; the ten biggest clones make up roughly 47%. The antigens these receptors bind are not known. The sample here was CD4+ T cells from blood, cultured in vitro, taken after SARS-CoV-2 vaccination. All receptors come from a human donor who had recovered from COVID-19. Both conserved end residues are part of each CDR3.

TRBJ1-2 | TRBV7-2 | CASSIGTAYGYTF
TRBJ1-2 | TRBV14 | CASSQDRGIYGYTF
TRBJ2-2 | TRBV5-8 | CASSRRDRGLGELFF
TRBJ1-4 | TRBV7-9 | CASSFRGGLIF
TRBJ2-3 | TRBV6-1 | CASSKLAFTGGNTQYF
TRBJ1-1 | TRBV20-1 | CSARQSAGGWEAFF
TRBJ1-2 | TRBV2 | CASSTTTGGYGYTF
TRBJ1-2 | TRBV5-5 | CASSLGGDYGYTF
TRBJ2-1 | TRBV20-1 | CSARYNEQFF
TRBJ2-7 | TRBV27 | CASSLKASTSGPYEQYF
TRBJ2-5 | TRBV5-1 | CASSFSGQETQYF
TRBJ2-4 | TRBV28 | CASSITGDVYIQYF
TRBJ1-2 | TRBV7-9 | CASSVTRRDPLNGYTF
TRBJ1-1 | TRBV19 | CASSSSGVLGTEAFF
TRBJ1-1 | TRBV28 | CASKVYSFERQGVGNTEAFF
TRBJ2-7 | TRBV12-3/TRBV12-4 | CASKGRTYEQYF
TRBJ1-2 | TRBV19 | CASSRPAEVGNYGYTF
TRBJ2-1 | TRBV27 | CASRVQGNNEQFF
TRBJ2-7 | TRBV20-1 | CSARVPDRAPEGQYF
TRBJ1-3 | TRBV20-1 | CSAGGPVPSGNTIYF
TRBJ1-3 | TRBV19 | CASSIGALGNTIYF
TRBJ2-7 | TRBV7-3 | CASSLMGGNYEQYF
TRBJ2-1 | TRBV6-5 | CASSSAGAMNEQFF
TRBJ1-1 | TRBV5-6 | CASRGQGGAFF
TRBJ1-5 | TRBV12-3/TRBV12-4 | CASSGTGGTGNQPQHF
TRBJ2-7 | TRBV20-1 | CSANLGRVTHEQYF
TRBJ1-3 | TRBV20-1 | CSARGTGTGGNTIYF
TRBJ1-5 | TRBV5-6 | CASSQATVGQPQHF
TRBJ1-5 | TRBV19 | CASRGQGDFNQPQHF
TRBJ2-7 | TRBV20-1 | CSAFRDSYEQYF
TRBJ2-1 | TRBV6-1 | CASSRQKRGNSYNEQFF
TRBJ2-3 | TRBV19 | CASRRTDTQYF
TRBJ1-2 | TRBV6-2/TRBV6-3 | CASTGANYGYTF
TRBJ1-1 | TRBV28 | CASSSGGTEAFF
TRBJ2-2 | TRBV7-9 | CASMALAGATGELFF
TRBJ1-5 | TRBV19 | CASSIVWTGSNQPQHF
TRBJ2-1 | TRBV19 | CASSIWGTSAPEQFF
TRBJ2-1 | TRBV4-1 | CASSQPRARDEQFF
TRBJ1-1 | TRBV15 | CATSRDRGNTEAFF
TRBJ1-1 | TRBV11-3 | CASSLAGRSNTEAFF
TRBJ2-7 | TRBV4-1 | CASSRPGTGGIYEQYF
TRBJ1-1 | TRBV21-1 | CASSKEGGTGNTEAFF
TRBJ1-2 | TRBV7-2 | CASSLVYGYTF
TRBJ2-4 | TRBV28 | CASSTRGPGKNIQYF